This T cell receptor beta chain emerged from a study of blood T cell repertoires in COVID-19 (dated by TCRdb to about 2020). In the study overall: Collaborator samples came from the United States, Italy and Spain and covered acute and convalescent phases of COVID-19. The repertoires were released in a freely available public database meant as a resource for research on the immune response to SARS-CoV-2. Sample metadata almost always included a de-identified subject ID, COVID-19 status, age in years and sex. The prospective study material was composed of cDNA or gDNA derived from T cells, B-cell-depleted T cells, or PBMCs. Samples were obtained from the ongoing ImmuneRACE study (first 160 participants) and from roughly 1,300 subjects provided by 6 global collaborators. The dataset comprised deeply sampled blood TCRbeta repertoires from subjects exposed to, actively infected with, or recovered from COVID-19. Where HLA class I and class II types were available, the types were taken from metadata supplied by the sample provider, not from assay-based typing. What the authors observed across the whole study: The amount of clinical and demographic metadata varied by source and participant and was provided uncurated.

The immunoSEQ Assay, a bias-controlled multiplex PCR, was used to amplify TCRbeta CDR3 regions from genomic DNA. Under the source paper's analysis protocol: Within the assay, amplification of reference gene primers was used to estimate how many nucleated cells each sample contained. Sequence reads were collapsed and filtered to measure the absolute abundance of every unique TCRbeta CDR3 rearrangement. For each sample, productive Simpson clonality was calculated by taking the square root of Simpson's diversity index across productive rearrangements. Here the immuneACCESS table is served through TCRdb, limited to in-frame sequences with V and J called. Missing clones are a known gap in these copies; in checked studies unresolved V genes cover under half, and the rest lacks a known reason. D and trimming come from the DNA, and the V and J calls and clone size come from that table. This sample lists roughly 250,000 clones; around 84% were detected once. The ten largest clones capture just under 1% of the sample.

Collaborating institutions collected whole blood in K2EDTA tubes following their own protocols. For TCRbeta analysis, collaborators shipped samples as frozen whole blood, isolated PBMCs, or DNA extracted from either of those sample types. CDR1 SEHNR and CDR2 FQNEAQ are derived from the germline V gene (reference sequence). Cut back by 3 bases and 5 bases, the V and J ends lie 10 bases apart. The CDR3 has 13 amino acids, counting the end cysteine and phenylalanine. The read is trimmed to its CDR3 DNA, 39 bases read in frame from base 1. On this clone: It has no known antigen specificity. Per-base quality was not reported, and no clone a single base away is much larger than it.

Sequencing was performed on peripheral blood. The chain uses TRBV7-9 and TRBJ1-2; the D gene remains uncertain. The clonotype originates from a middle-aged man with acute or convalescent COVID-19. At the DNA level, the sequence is TGTGCCAGCAGCTTTGACATCCTATATGGCTACACCTTC. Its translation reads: CASSFDILYGYTF. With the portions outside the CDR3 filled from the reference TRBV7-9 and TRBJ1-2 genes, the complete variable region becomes DTGVSQNPRHKITKRGQNVTFRCDPISEHNRLYWYRQTLGQGPEFLTYFQNEAQLEKSRLLSDRFSAERPKGSFSTLEIQRTEQGDSAMYLCASSFDILYGYTFGSGTRLTVV.